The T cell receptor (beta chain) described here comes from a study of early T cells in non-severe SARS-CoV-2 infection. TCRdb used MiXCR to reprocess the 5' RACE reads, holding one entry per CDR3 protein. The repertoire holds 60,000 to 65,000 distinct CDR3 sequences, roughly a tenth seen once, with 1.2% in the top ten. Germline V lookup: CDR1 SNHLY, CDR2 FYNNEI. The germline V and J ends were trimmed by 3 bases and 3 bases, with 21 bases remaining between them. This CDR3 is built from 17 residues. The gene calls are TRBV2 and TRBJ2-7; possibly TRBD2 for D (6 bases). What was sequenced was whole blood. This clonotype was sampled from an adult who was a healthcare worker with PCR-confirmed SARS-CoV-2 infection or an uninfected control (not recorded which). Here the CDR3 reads CASSERLGTANLYEQYV. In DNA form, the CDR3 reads TGTGCCAGCAGTGAGAGGCTCGGGACTGCGAACCTCTACGAGCAGTACGTC.